The clone carrying this TCR beta chain has more than one count but fewer than ten. What it binds is unknown. Its ends do not fully match the called genes, so a read error is possible. The sample belongs to a study of blood T cells in healthy people across ages. The second PCR ran about 6 to 12 cycles with a sample-barcoded 5' primer and J-beta primers. MiXCR, applied by TCRdb to the 5' RACE reads, yields one record per CDR3 protein. The sample lists 1.5 million to 2 million distinct CDR3 sequences, roughly 28% occurring once. The CDR3 has 15 amino acids. CDR1 is DFQATT and CDR2 is SNEGSKA in the germline V gene (reference sequence). A minimum of 7 million PBMCs was isolated per sample. Overall study findings and caveats: Naive CD4+ cells and diversity were both higher in long-lived donors than in aged donors.

This chain connects TRBV20-1 to TRBJ2-7; D is perhaps TRBD2 (6 bases). The specimen was blood. This receptor was identified in a woman aged 30 to 39 in good health. The CDR3 loop is CSAVLPLGGSNEQYF. The CDR3 region has the DNA TGTAGTGCTGTTCTCCCGCTGGGGGGTAGCAACGAGCAGTACTTC.